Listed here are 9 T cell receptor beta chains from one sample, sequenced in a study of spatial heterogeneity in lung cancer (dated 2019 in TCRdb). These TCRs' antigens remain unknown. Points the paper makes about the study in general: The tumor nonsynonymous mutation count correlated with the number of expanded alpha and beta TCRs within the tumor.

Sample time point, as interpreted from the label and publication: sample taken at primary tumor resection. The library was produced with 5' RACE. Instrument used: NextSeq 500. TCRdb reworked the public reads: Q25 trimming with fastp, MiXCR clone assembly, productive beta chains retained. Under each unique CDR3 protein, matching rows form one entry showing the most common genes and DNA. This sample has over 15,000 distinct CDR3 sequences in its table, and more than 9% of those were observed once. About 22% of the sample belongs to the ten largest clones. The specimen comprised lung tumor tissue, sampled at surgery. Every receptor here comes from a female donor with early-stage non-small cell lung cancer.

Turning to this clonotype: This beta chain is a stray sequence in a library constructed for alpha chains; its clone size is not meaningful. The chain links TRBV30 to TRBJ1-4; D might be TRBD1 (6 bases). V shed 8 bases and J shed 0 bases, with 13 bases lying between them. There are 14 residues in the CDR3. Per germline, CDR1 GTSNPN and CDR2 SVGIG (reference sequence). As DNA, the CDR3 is TGTGCCGGACTCGAGGGGGCAACTAATGAAAAACTGTTTTTT. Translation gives CAGLEGATNEKLFF.

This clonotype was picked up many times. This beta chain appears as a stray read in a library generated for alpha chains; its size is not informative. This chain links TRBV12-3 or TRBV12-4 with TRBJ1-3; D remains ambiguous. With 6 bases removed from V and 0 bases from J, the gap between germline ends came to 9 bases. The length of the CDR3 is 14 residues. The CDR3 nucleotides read TGTGCCAGCAGCCCGCCAGACTCTGGAAACACCATATATTTT. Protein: CASSPPDSGNTIYF.

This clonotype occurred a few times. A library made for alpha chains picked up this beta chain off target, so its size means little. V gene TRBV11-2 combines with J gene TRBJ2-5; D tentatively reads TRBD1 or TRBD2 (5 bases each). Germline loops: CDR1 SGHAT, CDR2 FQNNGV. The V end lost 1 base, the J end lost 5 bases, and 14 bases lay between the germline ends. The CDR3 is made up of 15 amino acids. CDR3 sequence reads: CASSLGAGARETQYF. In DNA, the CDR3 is TGTGCCAGCAGCTTAGGTGCCGGGGCCAGGGAGACCCAGTACTTC.

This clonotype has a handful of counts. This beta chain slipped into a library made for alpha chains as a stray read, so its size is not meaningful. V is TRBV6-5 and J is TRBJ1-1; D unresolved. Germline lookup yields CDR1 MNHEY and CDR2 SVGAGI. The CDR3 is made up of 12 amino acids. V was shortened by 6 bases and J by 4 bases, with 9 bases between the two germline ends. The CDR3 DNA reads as TGTGCCAGCAGCACCATGAGCACTGAAGCTTTCTTT. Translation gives CASSTMSTEAFF.

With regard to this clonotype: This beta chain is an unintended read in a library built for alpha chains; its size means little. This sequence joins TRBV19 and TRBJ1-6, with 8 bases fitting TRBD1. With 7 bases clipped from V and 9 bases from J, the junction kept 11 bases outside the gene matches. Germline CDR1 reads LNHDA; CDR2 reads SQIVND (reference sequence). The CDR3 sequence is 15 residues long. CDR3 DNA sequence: TGTGCCAGTAAGGACAGGGCCCTCGGCGGTTCACCCCTCCACTTT. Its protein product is CASKDRALGGSPLHF.

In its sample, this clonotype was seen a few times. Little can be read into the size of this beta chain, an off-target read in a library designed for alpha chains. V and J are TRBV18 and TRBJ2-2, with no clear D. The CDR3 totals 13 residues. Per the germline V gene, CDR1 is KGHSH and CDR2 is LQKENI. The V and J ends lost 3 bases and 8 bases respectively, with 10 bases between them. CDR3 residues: CASSPGAGGELFF. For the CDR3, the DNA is TGTGCCAGCTCACCCGGAGCCGGAGGGGAGCTGTTTTTT. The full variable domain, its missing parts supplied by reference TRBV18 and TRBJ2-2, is NAGVMQNPRHLVRRRGQEARLRCSPMKGHSHVYWYRQLPEEGLKFMVYLQKENIIDESGMPKERFSAEFPKEGPSILRIQQVVRGDSAAYFCASSPGAGGELFFGEGSRLTVL.

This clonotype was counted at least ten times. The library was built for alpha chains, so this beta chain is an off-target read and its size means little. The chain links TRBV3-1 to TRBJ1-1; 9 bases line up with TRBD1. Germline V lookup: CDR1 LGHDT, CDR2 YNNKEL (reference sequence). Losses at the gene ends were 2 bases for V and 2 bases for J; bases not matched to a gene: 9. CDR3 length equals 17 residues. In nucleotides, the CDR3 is TGTGCCAGCAGCCAACCGAGGCAGGGACAGGGAAACACTGAAGCTTTCTTT. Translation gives CASSQPRQGQGNTEAFF.

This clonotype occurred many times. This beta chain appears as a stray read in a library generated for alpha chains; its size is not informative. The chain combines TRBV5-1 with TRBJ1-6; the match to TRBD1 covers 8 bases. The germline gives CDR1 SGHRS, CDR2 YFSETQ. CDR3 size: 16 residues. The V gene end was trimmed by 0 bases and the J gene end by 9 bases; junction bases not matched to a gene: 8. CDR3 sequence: CASSLEPGGLGSPLHF. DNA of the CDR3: TGCGCCAGCAGCTTGGAGCCAGGGGGCTTAGGTTCACCCCTCCACTTT.

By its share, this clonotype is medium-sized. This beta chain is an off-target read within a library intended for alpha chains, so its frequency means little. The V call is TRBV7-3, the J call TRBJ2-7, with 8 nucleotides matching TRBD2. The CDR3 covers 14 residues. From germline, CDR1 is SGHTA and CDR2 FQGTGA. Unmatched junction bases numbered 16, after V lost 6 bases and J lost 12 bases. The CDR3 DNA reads TGTGCCAGCAGTCCCAACGGGAGCGGGGGCCCGCGGTACTTC. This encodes CASSPNGSGGPRYF.